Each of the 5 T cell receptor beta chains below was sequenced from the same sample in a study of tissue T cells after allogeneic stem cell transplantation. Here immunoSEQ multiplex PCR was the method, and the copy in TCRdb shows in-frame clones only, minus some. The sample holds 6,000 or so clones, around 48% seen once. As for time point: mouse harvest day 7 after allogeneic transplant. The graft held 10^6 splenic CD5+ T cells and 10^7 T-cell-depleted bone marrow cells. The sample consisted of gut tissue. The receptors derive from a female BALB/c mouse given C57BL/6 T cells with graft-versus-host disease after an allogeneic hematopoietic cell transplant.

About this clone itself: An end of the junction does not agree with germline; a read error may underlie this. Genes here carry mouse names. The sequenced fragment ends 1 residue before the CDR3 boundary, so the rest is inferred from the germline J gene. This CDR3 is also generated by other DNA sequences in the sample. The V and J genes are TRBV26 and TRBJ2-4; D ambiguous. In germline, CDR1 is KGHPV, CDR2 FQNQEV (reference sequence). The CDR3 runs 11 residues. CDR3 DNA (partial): TGCGCCAGCAGTCTCCAAAACACCTTGTAC. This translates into CASSLQNTLY. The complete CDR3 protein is CASSLQNTLYF.

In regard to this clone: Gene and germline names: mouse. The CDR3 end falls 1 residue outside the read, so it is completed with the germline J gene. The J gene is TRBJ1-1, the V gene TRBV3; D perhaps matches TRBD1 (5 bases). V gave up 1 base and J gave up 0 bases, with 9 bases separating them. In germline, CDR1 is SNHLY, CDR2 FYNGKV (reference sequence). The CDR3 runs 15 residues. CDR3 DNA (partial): TGTGCCAGCAGCTTAGGGACAACTGCAAACACAGAAGTCTTC. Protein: CASSLGTTANTEVF. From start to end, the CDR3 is CASSLGTTANTEVFF.

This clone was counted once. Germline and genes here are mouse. CDR3 bases read: TGTGCCAGGGACTGGGGGGGGTATGAACAGTAC. Translated: CARDWGGYEQY. The complete CDR3 sequence is CARDWGGYEQYF. This chain connects TRBV12-2 to TRBJ2-7, with 12 bases identical to TRBD2. Coverage ceases 1 residue before the CDR3 finishes, and the germline J gene fills in the end. CDR1 and CDR2 (germline): SGHLS, HYDKME. J gave up 4 bases and V 7 bases, and 1 base lay outside the gene matches. The CDR3 spans 12 residues. The complete variable domain, with remaining parts taken from reference TRBV12-2 and TRBJ2-7, reads NSGVVQSPRYIIKGKGERSILKCIPISGHLSVAWYQQTQGQELKFFIQHYDKMERDKGNLPSRFSVQQFDDYHSEMNMSALELEDSAVYFCARDWGGYEQYFGPGTRLTVL.

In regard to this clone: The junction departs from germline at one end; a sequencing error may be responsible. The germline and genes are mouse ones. The CDR3 is CASSLIGGRGAGTLYF. The covered CDR3 bases are TGTGCCAGCAGTCTGATTGGGGGGCGAGGTGCAGGAACGCTGTAT. The rearrangement links TRBV26 to TRBJ2-3; D might be TRBD2 (7 bases). The read terminates 1 residue before the CDR3 end, so the remaining end is supplied by the germline J gene. Germline V CDR1 and CDR2: KGHPV, FQNQEV (reference sequence). The CDR3 runs to 16 residues.

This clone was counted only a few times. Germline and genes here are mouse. The covered CDR3 bases are TGTGCCAGCAGTCTTTTACAGAGTCAAAACACCTTGTAC. Encoded protein: CASSLLQSQNTLY. The CDR3 reads in full as CASSLLQSQNTLYF. The rearrangement uses TRBV26 and TRBJ2-4; D not certain. The CDR3 is cut off 1 residue early in the read; its end comes from the germline J gene. Germline V CDR1 and CDR2: KGHPV, FQNQEV (reference sequence). The ends were cut back, 3 bases at V and 0 bases at J, with 7 bases in the middle. CDR3 length equals 14 residues.